These 28 T cell receptor beta chains were sequenced from one sample in a study of blood T cell repertoires in COVID-19. TCRdb keeps only in-frame clones here, not all; method: immunoSEQ multiplex PCR. The data contain more than 85,000 clones, roughly 80% of them singletons. The specimen was peripheral blood. The receptors originated from an elderly woman with acute or convalescent COVID-19.

This clone was detected only once. CDR3 sequence reads: CASSLGDWGYTF. In nucleotides, the CDR3 is TGTGCCAGCAGCTTGGGGGACTGGGGCTACACCTTC. V usage is TRBV7-9 and J usage is TRBJ1-2; TRBD1 is a possible D gene (5 bases). Trimming cost V 3 bases and J 8 bases, with 10 bases left between them. This CDR3 has 12 residues. Germline CDR1 reads SEHNR; CDR2 reads FQNEAQ (reference sequence).

V gene TRBV27 combines with J gene TRBJ1-6, with 7 nucleotides matching TRBD1. With 4 bases clipped from V and 9 bases from J, the junction kept 12 bases outside the gene matches. Germline lookup yields CDR1 MNHEY and CDR2 SMNVEV (reference sequence). The CDR3 extends over 16 amino acids. CDR3: CASSSVDREIASPLHF. The CDR3 nucleotides read TGTGCCAGCAGTTCCGTCGACAGGGAGATAGCTTCACCCCTCCACTTT.

This clone has more than one count but fewer than ten. This chain links TRBV24-1 with TRBJ1-1; 8 bases align to TRBD1. V lost 6 bases, J lost 7 bases, and 3 bases stayed unmatched. This CDR3 has 12 residues. CDR1 and CDR2 from the germline V gene are KGHDR and SFDVKD. The CDR3 spells CATSQGAGEAFF. CDR3 bases: TGTGCCACCAGTCAGGGGGCTGGTGAAGCTTTCTTT.

The chain recombines TRBV2 with TRBJ1-2, with D perhaps matching TRBD1 (5 bases). Trimming cost V 2 bases and J 2 bases, with 12 bases left between them. The CDR3 runs to 15 residues. CDR1 and CDR2 (germline): SNHLY, FYNNEI. The CDR3 spells CASSETRQSNYGYTF. DNA of the CDR3: TGTGCCAGCAGTGAAACCCGACAGTCCAACTATGGCTACACCTTC.

J is TRBJ2-7 and V is TRBV28; maybe TRBD2 (5 bases). CDR3 length: 14 residues. CDR1 is MDHEN, CDR2 SYDVKM, per germline. Trimming removed 7 bases at V and 7 bases at J, with 20 bases between. The CDR3 protein is CASTPGRALREQYF. In DNA, the CDR3 is TGTGCCAGCACCCCGGGAAGGGCTTTAAGGGAGCAGTACTTC.

The chain recombines TRBV19 with TRBJ1-1; tentatively, D is TRBD1 (6 bases). Deletions cut 3 bases from V and 4 bases from J, with 9 bases between. Germline CDR1 is LNHDA and CDR2 is SQIVND (reference sequence). The CDR3 is made up of 13 amino acids. CDR3 nucleotides: TGTGCCAGTAGTATGACCAGGGGCACTGAAGCTTTCTTT. This encodes CASSMTRGTEAFF.

The chain recombines TRBV15 with TRBJ1-4; D is ambiguous. V was trimmed by 4 bases and J by 4 bases, leaving 7 bases between them. Germline loops: CDR1 LNHNV, CDR2 YYDKDF (reference sequence). The CDR3 loop spans 13 amino acids. CDR3 region: CATSKQYNEKLFF. The CDR3 DNA follows: TGTGCCACCAGCAAACAGTATAATGAAAAACTGTTTTTT.

This sequence joins TRBV6-5 and TRBJ1-4, with D unresolved. Germline lookup yields CDR1 MNHEY and CDR2 SVGAGI. The CDR3 has 14 amino acids. V lost 2 bases and J 0 bases, leaving 4 bases between the germline ends. The CDR3 nucleotides read TGTGCCAGCAGTTACGACACAACTAATGAAAAACTGTTTTTT. It specifies CASSYDTTNEKLFF.

The chain recombines TRBV28 with TRBJ1-2; 10 nucleotides align to TRBD1. The CDR3 totals 12 residues. The V gene's germline CDR1 is MDHEN and CDR2 SYDVKM. V was pared by 11 bases and J by 2 bases, with 2 bases of the junction left unmatched. CDR3 in amino acids: CAGGQGNYGYTF. The CDR3 region has the DNA TGTGCCGGGGGACAGGGGAACTATGGCTACACCTTC.

A word on this clone: Other DNA sequences in the sample encode the same CDR3. This sequence joins TRBV27 and TRBJ2-3, with 7 positions matching TRBD2. J gave up 0 bases and V 10 bases, and 7 bases lay outside the gene matches. The CDR3 loop spans 14 amino acids. CDR1 and CDR2 from the germline V gene are MNHEY and SMNVEV (reference sequence). The CDR3 loop reads CATKKRESTDTQYF. The CDR3 DNA reads TGTGCCACTAAAAAGCGGGAAAGCACAGATACGCAGTATTTT.

This chain joins TRBV2 and TRBJ1-1, with D unresolved. This CDR3 is 14 amino acids long. Trimming pared 5 bases from V and 1 base from J, leaving 11 bases between. CDR1 is SNHLY, CDR2 FYNNEI, per germline. The CDR3 is CASSQRRGNTEAFF. In DNA form, the CDR3 reads TGTGCCAGCAGTCAAAGGCGGGGGAACACTGAAGCTTTCTTT.

The V call is TRBV15, the J call TRBJ2-5, with TRBD1 matching over 10 bases. Germline CDR1 is LNHNV and CDR2 is YYDKDF (reference sequence). Trimming removed 0 bases from V and 6 bases from J; junction bases left unmatched: 10. This CDR3 has 17 residues. The CDR3 spells CATSRDRGDRGRKTQYF. The CDR3 nucleotides read TGTGCCACCAGCAGAGATAGGGGGGACAGGGGCAGAAAGACCCAGTACTTC.

V is TRBV5-4 and J is TRBJ2-5, with TRBD1 matching 9 bases. With V trimmed by 4 bases and J by 5 bases, 6 bases remained unmatched. This CDR3 spans 14 amino acids. Germline values: CDR1 SGHNT, CDR2 YYREEE (reference sequence). The chain's CDR3 is CASSKDRGEETQYF. CDR3 sequence (DNA): TGTGCCAGCAGCAAGGACAGGGGAGAGGAGACCCAGTACTTC.

The chain combines TRBV2 with TRBJ2-3; a possible D gene is TRBD2 (6 bases). V lost 6 bases, J lost 5 bases, and 18 bases lay in between. Looked up from germline, CDR1 is SNHLY and CDR2 is FYNNEI. This CDR3 has 15 residues. The CDR3 DNA follows: TGTGCCAGCAGGGGGGGATCGCTCCAGGGAGATACGCAGTATTTT. Its translation: CASRGGSLQGDTQYF. The full variable domain, completed using reference TRBV2 and TRBJ2-3, is EPEVTQTPSHQVTQMGQEVILRCVPISNHLYFYWYRQILGQKVEFLVSFYNNEISEKSEIFDDQFSVERPDGSNFTLKIRSTKLEDSAMYFCASRGGSLQGDTQYFGPGTRLTVL.

This chain connects TRBV28 to TRBJ2-1, with a possible D match to TRBD2 (6 bases). The CDR3 extends over 14 amino acids. Germline V lookup: CDR1 MDHEN, CDR2 SYDVKM. V lost 2 bases to trimming and J lost 8 bases, with 13 bases between them. The CDR3 spells CASSLGGELYEQFF. CDR3 bases: TGTGCCAGCAGTTTAGGCGGGGAGCTCTATGAGCAGTTCTTC. Using reference TRBV28 and TRBJ2-1 for the parts outside the CDR3, the full variable domain is DVKVTQSSRYLVKRTGEKVFLECVQDMDHENMFWYRQDPGLGLRLIYFSYDVKMKEKGDIPEGYSVSREKKERFSLILESASTNQTSMYLCASSLGGELYEQFFGPGTRLTVL.

The gene calls are TRBV19 and TRBJ1-1, with 7 positions matching TRBD1. The germline gives CDR1 LNHDA, CDR2 SQIVND (reference sequence). V shed 4 bases, J shed 5 bases, and the junction held 4 bases outside the gene matches. CDR3 size: 13 residues. The DNA for the CDR3 is TGTGCCAGTAGTACCTTGACAGGGACTGAAGCTTTCTTT. Residues: CASSTLTGTEAFF.

This chain joins TRBV7-9 and TRBJ2-1; 8 bases match TRBD2. Germline CDR1 and CDR2: SEHNR and FQNEAQ (reference sequence). V dropped 2 bases and J dropped 0; count of bases not matched to a gene: 0. The CDR3 covers 15 residues. The CDR3 nucleotides are TGTGCCAGCAGCTTACTAGCGGGCTCCTACAATGAGCAGTTCTTC. Protein: CASSLLAGSYNEQFF.

The chain links TRBV11-2 to TRBJ1-2; D not certain. The CDR3 covers 15 residues. V was clipped by 0 bases and J by 3 bases, with 11 bases between them. CDR1 is SGHAT, CDR2 FQNNGV, per germline. Written as DNA, the CDR3 is TGTGCCAGCAGCTTAGATCGACGAGCGTACTATGGCTACACCTTC. This gives the protein CASSLDRRAYYGYTF.

J is TRBJ2-2 and V is TRBV12-3 or TRBV12-4; D is ambiguous. This CDR3 has 12 residues. Between the trimmed V and J ends, which lost 6 bases and 16 bases, there was a span of 18 bases. DNA for the CDR3: TGTGCCAGCAGCCACCCTCTCGCGGCCCCGTTTTTT. As protein: CASSHPLAAPFF.

This sequence joins TRBV9 and TRBJ2-1; D call uncertain. Trimming took 3 bases from V and 4 from J, leaving 8 bases between them. This CDR3 is built from 13 residues. Germline lookup yields CDR1 SGDLS and CDR2 YYNGEE. The CDR3 coding sequence is TGTGCCAGCAGCGAGCGTCAATACAATGAGCAGTTCTTC. Its translation: CASSERQYNEQFF.

As concerns this clone: Other DNA sequences in this sample translate to the same CDR3. The J gene is TRBJ2-3, the V gene TRBV5-1, with D perhaps TRBD2 (6 bases). Germline V gives CDR1 SGHRS, CDR2 YFSETQ. V gave up 0 bases and J gave up 3 bases, with 14 bases separating them. The CDR3 spans 16 residues. The CDR3 nucleotides are TGCGCCAGCAGCTTGGTAGCCGGGAGTAGTACAGATACGCAGTATTTT. This encodes CASSLVAGSSTDTQYF.

The chain has TRBV5-4 and TRBJ2-5, with TRBD1 matching over 7 bases. The V gene end was trimmed by 0 bases and the J gene end by 4 bases; junction bases not matched to a gene: 6. The CDR3 is made up of 15 amino acids. Germline V gives CDR1 SGHNT, CDR2 YYREEE (reference sequence). The CDR3: CASSLAPDRVETQYF. The CDR3 region has the DNA TGTGCCAGCAGCTTGGCCCCCGACAGGGTAGAGACCCAGTACTTC.

The V and J genes are TRBV28 and TRBJ1-6, with 7 positions matching TRBD1. The J segment lost 7 bases and the V segment lost 6 bases, leaving 9 bases of the junction unmatched. CDR3 length equals 15 residues. CDR1 is MDHEN, CDR2 SYDVKM, per germline. DNA of the CDR3: TGTGCCAGCAGGCCGTCAACAGGGGCAAATTCACCCCTCCACTTT. It translates to CASRPSTGANSPLHF.

This chain uses TRBV7-8 with TRBJ2-7; D is undetermined. Germline loops: CDR1 SGHVS, CDR2 FQNEAQ. There are 13 residues in the CDR3. Trimming left V 1 base short and J 3 bases short, with 7 bases between. The CDR3 nucleotides read TGTGCCAGCAGCTTAGTACCTAACTACGAGCAGTACTTC. Encoded protein: CASSLVPNYEQYF.

The chain couples TRBV19 to TRBJ1-2; a possible D gene is TRBD1 (5 bases). This CDR3 region has 13 residues. Germline values: CDR1 LNHDA, CDR2 SQIVND (reference sequence). V lost 7 bases, J lost 6 bases, and 15 bases lay in between. The CDR3 sequence: CASTSLAGNGYTF. The CDR3 coding sequence is TGTGCCAGTACCTCCTTGGCAGGGAATGGCTACACCTTC.

The V gene is TRBV5-1, the J gene TRBJ1-6; D is unresolved. Germline loops: CDR1 SGHRS, CDR2 YFSETQ. The CDR3 runs 14 residues. With 0 bases removed from V and 8 bases from J, the gap between germline ends came to 9 bases. In nucleotides, the CDR3 is TGCGCCAGCAGCTTGGGGTTGATAGATTCACCCCTCCACTTT. It translates to CASSLGLIDSPLHF.

V gene TRBV4-3 combines with J gene TRBJ2-2; 12 bases match TRBD2. J lost 0 bases, V lost 0 bases, and 11 bases had no gene match. CDR3 length equals 21 residues. Germline V gene sequence: CDR1 LGHNA, CDR2 YSLEER. CDR3: CASSQEITSGRMVANTGELFF. CDR3 nucleotides: TGCGCCAGCAGCCAAGAGATTACTAGCGGGAGGATGGTAGCGAACACCGGGGAGCTGTTTTTT.

J is TRBJ2-3 and V is TRBV7-7, with D maybe TRBD2 (5 bases). Germline lookup yields CDR1 SSHAT and CDR2 FNYEAQ (reference sequence). The V and J ends lost 2 bases and 1 base respectively, with 7 bases between them. The CDR3 loop spans 14 amino acids. The CDR3 coding sequence is TGTGCCAGCAGCTTAAACGGGGGCACAGATACGCAGTATTTT. This translates into CASSLNGGTDTQYF.